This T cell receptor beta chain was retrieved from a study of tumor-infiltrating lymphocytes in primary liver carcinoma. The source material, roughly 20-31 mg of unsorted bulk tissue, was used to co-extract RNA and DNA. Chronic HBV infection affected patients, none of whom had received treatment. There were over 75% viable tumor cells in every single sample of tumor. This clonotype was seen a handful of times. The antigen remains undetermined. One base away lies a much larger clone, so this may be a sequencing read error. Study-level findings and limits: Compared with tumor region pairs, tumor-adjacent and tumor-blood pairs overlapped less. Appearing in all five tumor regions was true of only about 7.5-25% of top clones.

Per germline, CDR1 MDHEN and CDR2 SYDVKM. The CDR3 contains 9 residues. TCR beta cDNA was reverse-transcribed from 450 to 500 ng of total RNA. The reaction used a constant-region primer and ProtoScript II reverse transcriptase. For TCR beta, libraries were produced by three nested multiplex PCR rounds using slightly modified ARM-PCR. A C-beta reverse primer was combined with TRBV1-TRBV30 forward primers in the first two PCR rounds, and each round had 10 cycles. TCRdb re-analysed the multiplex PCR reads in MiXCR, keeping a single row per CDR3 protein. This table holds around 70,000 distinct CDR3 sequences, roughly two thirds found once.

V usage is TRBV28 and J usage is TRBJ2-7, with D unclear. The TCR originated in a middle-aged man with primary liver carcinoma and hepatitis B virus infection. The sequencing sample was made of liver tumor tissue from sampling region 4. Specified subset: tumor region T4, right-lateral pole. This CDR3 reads CAGFYKQYF. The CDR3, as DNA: TGTGCCGGGTTCTACAAGCAGTACTTC.